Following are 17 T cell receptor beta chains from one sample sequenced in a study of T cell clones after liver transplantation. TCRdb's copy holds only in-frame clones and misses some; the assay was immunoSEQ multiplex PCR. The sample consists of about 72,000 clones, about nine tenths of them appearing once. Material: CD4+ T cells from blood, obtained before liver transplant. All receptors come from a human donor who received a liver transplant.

DNA for the CDR3: TGCGCCAGCAGCCAAGATGGGCAGGGGCGCTCCTCTTACAATGAGCAGTTCTTC. Amino acid sequence: CASSQDGQGRSSYNEQFF. This sequence joins TRBV4-3 and TRBJ2-1; TRBD1 is a possible D gene (6 bases). The ends were cut back, 0 bases at V and 4 bases at J, with 19 bases in the middle. Looked up from germline, CDR1 is LGHNA and CDR2 is YSLEER. The CDR3 sequence is 18 residues long.

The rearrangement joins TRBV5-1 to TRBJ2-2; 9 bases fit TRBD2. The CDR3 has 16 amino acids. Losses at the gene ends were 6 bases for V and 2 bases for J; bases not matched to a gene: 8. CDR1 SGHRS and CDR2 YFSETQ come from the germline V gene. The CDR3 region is CASTLRAGGNTGELFF. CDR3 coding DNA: TGCGCCAGCACCCTAAGAGCGGGAGGAAACACCGGGGAGCTGTTTTTT. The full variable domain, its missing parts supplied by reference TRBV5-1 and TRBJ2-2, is KAGVTQTPRYLIKTRGQQVTLSCSPISGHRSVSWYQQTPGQGLQFLFEYFSETQRNKGNFPGRFSGRQFSNSRSEMNVSTLELGDSALYLCASTLRAGGNTGELFFGEGSRLTVL.

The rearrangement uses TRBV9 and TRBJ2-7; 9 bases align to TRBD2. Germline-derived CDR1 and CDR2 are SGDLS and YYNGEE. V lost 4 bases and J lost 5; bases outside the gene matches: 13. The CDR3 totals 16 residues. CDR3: CASSTALAGGPHEQYF. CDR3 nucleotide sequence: TGTGCCAGCAGCACCGCTCTTGCGGGAGGGCCCCACGAGCAGTACTTC.

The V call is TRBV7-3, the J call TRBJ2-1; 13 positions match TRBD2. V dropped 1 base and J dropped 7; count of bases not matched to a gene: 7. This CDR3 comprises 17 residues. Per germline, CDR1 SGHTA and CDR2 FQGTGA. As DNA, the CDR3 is TGTGCCAGCAGCTTAAGGCCGCGGACTAGCGGGAGTAATGAGCAGTTCTTC. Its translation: CASSLRPRTSGSNEQFF.

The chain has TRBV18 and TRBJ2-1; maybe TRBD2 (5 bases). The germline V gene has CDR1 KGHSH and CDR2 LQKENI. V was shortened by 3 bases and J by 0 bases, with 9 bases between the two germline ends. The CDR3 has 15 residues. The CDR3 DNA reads TGTGCCAGCTCACCTAGCGATAGCTCCTACAATGAGCAGTTCTTC. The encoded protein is CASSPSDSSYNEQFF.

The CDR3 DNA is TGCGCCAGCAGCCTCCCCCAAGAGACCCAGTACTTC. This codes for CASSLPQETQYF. The chain is built from TRBV5-1 and TRBJ2-5; D gene uncertain. CDR1 is SGHRS and CDR2 is YFSETQ in the germline V gene. This CDR3 comprises 12 residues. V lost 4 bases to trimming and J lost 1 base, with 5 bases between them.

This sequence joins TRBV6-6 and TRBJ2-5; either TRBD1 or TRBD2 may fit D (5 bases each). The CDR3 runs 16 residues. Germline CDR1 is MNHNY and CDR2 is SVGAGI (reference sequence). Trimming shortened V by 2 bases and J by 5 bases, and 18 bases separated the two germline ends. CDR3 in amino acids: CASSYGTSVSGETQYF. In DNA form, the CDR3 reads TGTGCCAGCAGTTACGGGACCTCCGTCTCTGGGGAGACCCAGTACTTC.

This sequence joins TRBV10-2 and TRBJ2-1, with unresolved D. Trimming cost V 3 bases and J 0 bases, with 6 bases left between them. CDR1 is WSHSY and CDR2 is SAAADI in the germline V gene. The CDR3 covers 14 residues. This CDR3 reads CASSDQNSYNEQFF. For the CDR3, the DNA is TGCGCCAGCAGTGACCAGAACTCCTACAATGAGCAGTTCTTC.

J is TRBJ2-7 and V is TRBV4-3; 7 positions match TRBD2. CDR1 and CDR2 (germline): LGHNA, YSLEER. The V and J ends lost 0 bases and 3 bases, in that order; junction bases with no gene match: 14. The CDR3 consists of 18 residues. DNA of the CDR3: TGCGCCAGCAGCCAAGAGGGACCGGGGGACGGGAGGAACTACGAGCAGTACTTC. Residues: CASSQEGPGDGRNYEQYF.

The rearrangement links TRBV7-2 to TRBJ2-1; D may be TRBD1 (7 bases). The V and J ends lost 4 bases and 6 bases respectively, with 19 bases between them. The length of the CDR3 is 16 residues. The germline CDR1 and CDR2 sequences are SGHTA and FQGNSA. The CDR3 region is CASSSYRGSSGNEQFF. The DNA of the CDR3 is TGTGCCAGCAGCTCCTACAGGGGTAGTAGCGGCAATGAGCAGTTCTTC. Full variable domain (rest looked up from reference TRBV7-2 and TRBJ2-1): GAGVSQSPSNKVTEKGKDVELRCDPISGHTALYWYRQSLGQGLEFLIYFQGNSAPDKSGLPSDRFSAERTGGSVSTLTIQRTQQEDSAVYLCASSSYRGSSGNEQFFGPGTRLTVL.

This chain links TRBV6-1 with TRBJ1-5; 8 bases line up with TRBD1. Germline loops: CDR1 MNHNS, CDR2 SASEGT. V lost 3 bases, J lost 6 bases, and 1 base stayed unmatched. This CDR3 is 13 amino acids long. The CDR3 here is CASSEGTGQPQHF. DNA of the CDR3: TGTGCCAGCAGTGAGGGGACAGGTCAGCCCCAGCATTTT.

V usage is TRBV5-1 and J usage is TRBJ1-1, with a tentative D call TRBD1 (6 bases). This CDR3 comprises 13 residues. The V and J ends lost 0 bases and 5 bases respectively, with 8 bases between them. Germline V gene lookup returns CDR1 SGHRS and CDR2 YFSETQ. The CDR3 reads CASSLETGTEAFF. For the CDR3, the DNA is TGCGCCAGCAGCTTGGAGACAGGTACTGAAGCTTTCTTT.

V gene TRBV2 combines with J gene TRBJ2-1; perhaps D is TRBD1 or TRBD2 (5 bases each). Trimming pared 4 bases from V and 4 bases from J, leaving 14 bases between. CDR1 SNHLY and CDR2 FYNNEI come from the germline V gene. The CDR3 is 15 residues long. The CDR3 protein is CASSVKSGPYNEQFF. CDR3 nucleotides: TGTGCCAGCAGTGTGAAGTCGGGACCATACAATGAGCAGTTCTTC.

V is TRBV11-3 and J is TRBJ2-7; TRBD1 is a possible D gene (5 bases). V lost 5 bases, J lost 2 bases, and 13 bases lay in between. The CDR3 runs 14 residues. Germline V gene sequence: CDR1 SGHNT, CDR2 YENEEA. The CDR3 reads CASSPGAPPYEQYF. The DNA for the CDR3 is TGTGCCAGCAGCCCTGGGGCACCACCCTACGAGCAGTACTTC.

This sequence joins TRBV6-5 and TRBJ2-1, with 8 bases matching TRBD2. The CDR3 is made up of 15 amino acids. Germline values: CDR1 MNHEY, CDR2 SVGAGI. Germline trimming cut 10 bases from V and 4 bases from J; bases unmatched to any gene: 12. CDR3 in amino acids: CATQDGSGAYNEQFF. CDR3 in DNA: TGTGCCACCCAGGACGGTAGCGGGGCTTACAATGAGCAGTTCTTC.

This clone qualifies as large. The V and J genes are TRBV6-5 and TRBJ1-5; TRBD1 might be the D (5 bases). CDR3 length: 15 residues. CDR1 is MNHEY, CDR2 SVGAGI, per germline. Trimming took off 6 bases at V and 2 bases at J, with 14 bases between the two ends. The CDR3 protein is CASSLLGGGNQPQHF. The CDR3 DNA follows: TGTGCCAGCAGCCTTCTGGGGGGAGGCAATCAGCCCCAGCATTTT.

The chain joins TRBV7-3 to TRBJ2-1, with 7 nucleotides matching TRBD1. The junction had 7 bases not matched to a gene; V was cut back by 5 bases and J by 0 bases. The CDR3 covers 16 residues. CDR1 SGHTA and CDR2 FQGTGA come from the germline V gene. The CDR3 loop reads CASSTPGQSSYNEQFF. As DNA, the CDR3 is TGTGCCAGCAGCACCCCGGGACAGAGCTCCTACAATGAGCAGTTCTTC.